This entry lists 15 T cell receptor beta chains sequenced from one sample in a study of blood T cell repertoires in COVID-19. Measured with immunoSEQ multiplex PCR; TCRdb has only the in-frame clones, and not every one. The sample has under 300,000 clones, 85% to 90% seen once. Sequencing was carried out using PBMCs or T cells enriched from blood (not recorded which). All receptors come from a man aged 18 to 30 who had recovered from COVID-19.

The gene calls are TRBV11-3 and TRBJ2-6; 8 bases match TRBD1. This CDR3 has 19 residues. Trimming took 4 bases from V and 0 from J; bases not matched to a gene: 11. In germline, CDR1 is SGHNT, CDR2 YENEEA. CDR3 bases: TGTGCCAGCAGCTCAAGTGGGCAGGGGGCCTTCTCTGGGGCCAACGTCCTGACTTTC. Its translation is CASSSSGQGAFSGANVLTF.

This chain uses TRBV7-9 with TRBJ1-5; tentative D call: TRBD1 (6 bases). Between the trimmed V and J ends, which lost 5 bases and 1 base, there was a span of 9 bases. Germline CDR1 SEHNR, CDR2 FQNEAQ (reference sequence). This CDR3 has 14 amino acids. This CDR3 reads CASSLQGSNQPQHF. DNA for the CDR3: TGTGCCAGCAGCCTACAGGGAAGCAATCAGCCCCAGCATTTT. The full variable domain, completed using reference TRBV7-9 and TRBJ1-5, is DTGVSQNPRHKITKRGQNVTFRCDPISEHNRLYWYRQTLGQGPEFLTYFQNEAQLEKSRLLSDRFSAERPKGSFSTLEIQRTEQGDSAMYLCASSLQGSNQPQHFGDGTRLSIL.

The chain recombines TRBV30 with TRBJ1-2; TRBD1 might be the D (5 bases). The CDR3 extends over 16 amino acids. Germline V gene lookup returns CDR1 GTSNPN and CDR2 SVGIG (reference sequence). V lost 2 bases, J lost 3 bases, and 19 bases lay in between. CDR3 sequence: CAWSPPGGWGYYGYTF. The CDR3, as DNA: TGTGCCTGGAGTCCCCCTGGGGGGTGGGGTTACTATGGCTACACCTTC.

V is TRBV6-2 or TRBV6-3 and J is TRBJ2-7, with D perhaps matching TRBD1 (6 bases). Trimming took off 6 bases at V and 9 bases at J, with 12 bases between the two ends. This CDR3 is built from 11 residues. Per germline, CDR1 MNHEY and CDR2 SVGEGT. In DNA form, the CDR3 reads TGTGCCAGCAGCCCCCGACAGGTGCAGTACTTC. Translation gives CASSPRQVQYF.

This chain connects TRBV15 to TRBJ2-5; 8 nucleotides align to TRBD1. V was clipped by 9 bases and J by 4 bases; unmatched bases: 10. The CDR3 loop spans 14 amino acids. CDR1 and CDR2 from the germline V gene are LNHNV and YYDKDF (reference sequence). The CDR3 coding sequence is TGTGCCACAAACCATCAGGGGGCGAGAGAGACCCAGTACTTC. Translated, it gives CATNHQGARETQYF.

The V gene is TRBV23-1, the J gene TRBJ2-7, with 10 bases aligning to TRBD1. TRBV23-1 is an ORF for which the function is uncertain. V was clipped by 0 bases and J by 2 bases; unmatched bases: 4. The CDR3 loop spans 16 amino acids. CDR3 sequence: CASSQSDRGATYEQYF. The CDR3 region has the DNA TGCGCCAGCAGTCAATCGGACAGGGGGGCTACCTACGAGCAGTACTTC.

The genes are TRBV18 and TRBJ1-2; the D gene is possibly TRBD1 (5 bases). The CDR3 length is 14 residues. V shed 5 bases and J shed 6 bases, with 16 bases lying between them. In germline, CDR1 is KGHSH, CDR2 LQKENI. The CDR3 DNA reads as TGTGCCAGCTCAGGTCGGGGGGTAGGAGATGGCTACACCTTC. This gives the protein CASSGRGVGDGYTF.

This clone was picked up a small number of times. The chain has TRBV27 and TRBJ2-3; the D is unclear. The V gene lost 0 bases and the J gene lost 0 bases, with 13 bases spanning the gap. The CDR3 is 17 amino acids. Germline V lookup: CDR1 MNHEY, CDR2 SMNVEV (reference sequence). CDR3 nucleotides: TGTGCCAGCAGTTTATCGATCGTTGCACAGAGCACAGATACGCAGTATTTT. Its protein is CASSLSIVAQSTDTQYF.

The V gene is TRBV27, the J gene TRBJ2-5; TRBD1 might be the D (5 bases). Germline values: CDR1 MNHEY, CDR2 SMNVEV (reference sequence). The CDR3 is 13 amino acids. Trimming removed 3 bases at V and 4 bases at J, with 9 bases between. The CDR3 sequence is CASSFVRGETQYF. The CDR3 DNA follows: TGTGCCAGCAGTTTTGTAAGGGGAGAGACCCAGTACTTC.

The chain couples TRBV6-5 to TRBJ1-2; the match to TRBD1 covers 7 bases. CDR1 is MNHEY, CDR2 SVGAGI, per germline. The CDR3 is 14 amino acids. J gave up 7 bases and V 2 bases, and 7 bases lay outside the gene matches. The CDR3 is CASSYDTGAGGYTF. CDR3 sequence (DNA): TGTGCCAGCAGTTACGACACAGGGGCGGGTGGCTACACCTTC.

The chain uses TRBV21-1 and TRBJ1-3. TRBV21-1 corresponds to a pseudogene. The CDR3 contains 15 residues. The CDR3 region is CASSPLASSGNTIYF. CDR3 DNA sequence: TGTGCCAGCAGCCCACTCGCGTCATCCGGAAACACCATATATTTT.

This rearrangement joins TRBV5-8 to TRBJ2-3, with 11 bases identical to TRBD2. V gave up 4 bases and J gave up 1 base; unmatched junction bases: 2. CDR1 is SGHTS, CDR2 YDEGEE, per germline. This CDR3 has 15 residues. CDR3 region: CASSLLAGGTDTQYF. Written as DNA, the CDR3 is TGTGCCAGCAGCCTACTAGCGGGGGGCACAGATACGCAGTATTTT.

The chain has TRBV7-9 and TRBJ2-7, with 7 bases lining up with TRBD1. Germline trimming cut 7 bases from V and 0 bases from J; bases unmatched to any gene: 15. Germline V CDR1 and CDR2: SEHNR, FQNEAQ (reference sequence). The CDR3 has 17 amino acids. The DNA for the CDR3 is TGTGCCAGCACCCTAGGGGGCCGGGGCCCAAGCTCCTACGAGCAGTACTTC. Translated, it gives CASTLGGRGPSSYEQYF.

The CDR3 DNA reads as TGTGCCAGAAGCTCATCCGAAATAGCGGGAGTATACATTGGTGAGCAGTTCTTC. It translates to CARSSSEIAGVYIGEQFF. The chain recombines TRBV5-3 with TRBJ2-1, with 9 bases that match TRBD2. TRBV5-3 is an ORF, with its function uncertain. CDR3 length equals 18 residues. Trimming cost V 3 bases and J 9 bases; bases outside gene matches: 19.

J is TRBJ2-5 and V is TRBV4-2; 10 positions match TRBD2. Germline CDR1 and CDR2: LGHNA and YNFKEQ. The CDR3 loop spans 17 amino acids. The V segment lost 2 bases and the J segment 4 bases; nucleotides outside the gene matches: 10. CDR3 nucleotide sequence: TGTGCCAGCAGCCAATCCCCCGGGACTAGCGACGTAGAGACCCAGTACTTC. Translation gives CASSQSPGTSDVETQYF.